The T cell receptor beta chain under discussion was sequenced for a study of CD8+ T cells in alopecia areata (dated by TCRdb to the late 2010s). With regard to the full study: The study used high-throughput TCRbeta sequencing to examine T cell clonal expansion in alopecia areata, in both the C3H/HeJ mouse model and human patients. Scalp clonality was compared among normal scalp (n=4), patchy alopecia areata scalp (n=8), and alopecia totalis/universalis scalp (n=8). RNA was obtained with the PAXgene miRNA kit for fixed scalp, the miRNeasy kit for PBMCs, and the RNeasy kit for mouse skin. In humans, TCRbeta sequencing was performed on scalp tissue and on sorted CD4+ and CD8+ peripheral blood T cells from healthy controls and from patients with patchy or totalis/universalis alopecia areata. Amplification of TCRbeta CDR3 regions was done by immunoSEQ multiplex PCR using 35 Vbeta forward primers and 13 Jbeta reverse primers. What the research found in general, with its limitations: Compared with normal scalp, lesional scalp, particularly in alopecia totalis/universalis, had higher clonality and more expanded CD8+ clones, which suggests antigenic drive. Compared with mice, TCR sequences shared between patients were less clear, possibly partly because of HLA diversity across the patient population. Unlike mouse skin, where gammadelta T cells dominate, normal human skin contains resident alphabeta T cells that get sequenced too, which complicates analysis of the scalp TCR repertoire.

After PBMCs were isolated by density centrifugation and stained for CD3, CD4 and CD8, a FACSAria was used to sort CD4+ and CD8+ T cells. Scalp biopsies and blood samples were obtained from unaffected controls. Turning to this clone: No antigen is known for it. Within one base of it there is no much larger clone, and no base qualities were kept.

Measured from the cysteine to the phenylalanine, the CDR3 is 11 residues long. This entry keeps only the CDR3 DNA: 33 bases, framed from base 1. Cut back by 4 bases and 8 bases, the V and J ends lie 9 bases apart. The germline V gene supplies CDR1 SQVTM and CDR2 ANQGSEA. The library relied on the immunoSEQ multiplex PCR assay. RNA was extracted from all samples and reverse transcribed into cDNA, which served as template for TCR sequencing. First-strand cDNA was synthesized using SuperScript III with a 2:1 mix of oligo-dT and random hexamers. A synthetic immune receptor repertoire was used to assess amplification bias, and residual bias was removed computationally. The source study handled its data this way. Raw reads were preprocessed to remove errors, and CDR3 was defined according to IMGT conventions as the region from the conserved cysteine to phenylalanine. Clonality was computed as 1 minus the Shannon entropy, with the entropy normalized by log2 of the number of productive unique TCRs. Scalp TCRbeta sequences were cross-referenced with sorted blood CD4 and CD8 repertoires so that the CD4 or CD8 identity of scalp clones could be inferred. Imported from immuneACCESS, the table was reduced by TCRdb to in-frame sequences with V and J called. These copies leave out some clones; in studies compared against another copy, an unresolved V gene accounts for under half, and the cause of the remainder is not known. The V and J calls and clone size come from that table; D and trimming were worked out from the DNA. The table for this sample lists about 150,000 clones; 50% to 65% of them were counted only once. The ten biggest clones cover about 4.9% of the sample.

Recombination joined TRBV29-1 with TRBJ2-4, and possibly TRBD2, on 5 matching bases. This clonotype was obtained from a human donor in good health. The specimen sequenced was CD4+ T cells sorted from blood. The CDR3 region reads CSVGWGDIQYF. The nucleotide sequence is TGCAGCGTTGGGTGGGGAGACATTCAGTACTTC.